One T cell receptor (beta chain) is described in this entry. This clone's antigen is unknown. No much larger clone exists at a distance of one base, and base qualities are not known. This specimen belongs to a study of blood T cell repertoires in COVID-19 (dated by TCRdb to about 2020). As for the study more broadly: Collaborator samples came from the United States, Italy and Spain and covered acute and convalescent phases of COVID-19. The material from the prospective study consisted of cDNA or gDNA derived from T cells, B-cell-depleted T cells, or PBMCs. The dataset comprised deeply sampled blood TCRbeta repertoires from subjects exposed to, actively infected with, or recovered from COVID-19. The repertoires were released in a freely available public database intended as a resource for research on the immune response to SARS-CoV-2. The samples were drawn from the first 160 participants of the ongoing ImmuneRACE study and from some 1,300 subjects provided by 6 global collaborators. The sample metadata nearly always contained a de-identified subject ID, COVID-19 status, age in years and sex. Where HLA class I and class II types were available, the types were taken from metadata supplied by the sample provider, not from assay-based typing.

TCRbeta CDR3 regions were amplified from genomic DNA by means of the immunoSEQ Assay, a bias-controlled multiplex PCR. Processing in the source paper ran as follows. The number of nucleated cells in each sample was estimated from the amplification of reference gene primers within the assay. To quantify the absolute abundance of each unique TCRbeta CDR3 rearrangement, sequence reads were collapsed and filtered. For each sample, productive Simpson clonality was calculated by taking the square root of Simpson's diversity index across productive rearrangements. TCRdb provides this immuneACCESS table in a form limited to in-frame rearrangements. Some clones are lacking; in checked studies, under half of them reflect an unresolved V gene, and why the rest are absent is not known. D and trimming were read from the DNA, whereas the V and J calls and clone size are those reported in that table. The sample table lists under 450,000 clones, 88% of them with a count of one. Around an eighth of the sample is in the top ten clones.

The CDR3 runs 15 amino acids, cysteine and phenylalanine included. This entry keeps only the CDR3 DNA: 45 bases, framed from base 1. The junction shows trimming of 3 bases on V and 3 bases on J, and the gene matches do not reach 8 bases of it. CDR1 SGHRS and CDR2 YFSETQ were looked up in the germline V gene. Study-level results and caveats: The amount of clinical and demographic metadata varied by source and participant and was provided uncurated.

At one collaborating source in Seattle, patients were enrolled during active infection and were followed longitudinally through the course of disease. Whole blood was collected in K2EDTA tubes by collaborating institutions according to the institutions' own protocols. Collaborator samples were shipped for TCRbeta analysis as frozen whole blood, isolated PBMCs, or DNA extracted from either sample type. This receptor was identified in a woman aged 45-59 years with COVID-19, enrolled during active disease. The sequence joins TRBV5-1 to TRBJ2-7, with TRBD1 identical over 8 junction bases. Sequencing was performed on peripheral blood. The CDR3 is CASSSAGTGFYEQYF. The sequenced DNA is TGCGCCAGCAGCTCCGCCGGGACAGGTTTCTACGAGCAGTACTTC.